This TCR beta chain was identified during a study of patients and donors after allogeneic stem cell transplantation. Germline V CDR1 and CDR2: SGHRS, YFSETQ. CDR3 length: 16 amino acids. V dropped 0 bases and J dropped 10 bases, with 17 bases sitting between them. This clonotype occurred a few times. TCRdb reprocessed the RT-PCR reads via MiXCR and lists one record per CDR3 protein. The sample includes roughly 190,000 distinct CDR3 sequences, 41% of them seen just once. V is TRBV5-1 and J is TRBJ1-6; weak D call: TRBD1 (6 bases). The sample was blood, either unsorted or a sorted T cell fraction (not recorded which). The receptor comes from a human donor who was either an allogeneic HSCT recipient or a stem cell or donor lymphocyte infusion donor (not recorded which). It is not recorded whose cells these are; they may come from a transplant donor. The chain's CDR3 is CASSLATGPNESPLHF. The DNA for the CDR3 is TGCGCCAGCAGCTTGGCGACAGGACCCAATGAATCACCCCTCCACTTT. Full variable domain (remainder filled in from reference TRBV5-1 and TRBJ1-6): KAGVTQTPRYLIKTRGQQVTLSCSPISGHRSVSWYQQTPGQGLQFLFEYFSETQRNKGNFPGRFSGRQFSNSRSEMNVSTLELGDSALYLCASSLATGPNESPLHFGNGTRLTVT.